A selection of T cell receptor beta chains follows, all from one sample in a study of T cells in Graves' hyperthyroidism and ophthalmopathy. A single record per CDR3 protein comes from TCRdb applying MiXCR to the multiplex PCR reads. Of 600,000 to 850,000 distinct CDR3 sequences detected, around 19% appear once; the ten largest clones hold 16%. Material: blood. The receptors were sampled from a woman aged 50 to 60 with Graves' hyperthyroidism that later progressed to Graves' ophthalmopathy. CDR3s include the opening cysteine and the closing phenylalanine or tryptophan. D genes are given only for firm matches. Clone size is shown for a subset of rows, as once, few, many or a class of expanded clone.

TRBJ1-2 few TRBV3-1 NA CASSQKDYRSRDRGGYTF TGTGCCAGCAGCCAAAAAGATTATAGGAGCAGGGATCGGGGTGGCTACACCTTC
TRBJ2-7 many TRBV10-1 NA CASSDRPLLGGEQYF TGCGCCAGCAGTGATCGTCCGTTGCTGGGGGGCGAGCAGTACTTC
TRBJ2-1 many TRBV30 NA CAWSDLKWTEDNEQFF TGTGCCTGGAGTGACCTGAAGTGGACAGAGGACAATGAGCAGTTCTTC
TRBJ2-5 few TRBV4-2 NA CASSQAHRTSQETQYF TGTGCCAGCAGCCAAGCCCACCGGACAAGCCAAGAGACCCAGTACTTC
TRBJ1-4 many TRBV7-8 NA CASSLNSGRTNEKLFF TGTGCCAGCAGCTTAAATTCAGGACGTACAAATGAAAAACTGTTTTTT
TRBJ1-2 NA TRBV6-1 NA CASSFLVAGEGYGYTF TGTGCCAGCTCCTTCTTGGTGGCAGGGGAGGGCTATGGCTACACCTTC
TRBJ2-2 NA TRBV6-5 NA CASSYERTLGNGELFF TGTGCCAGCAGTTACGAGAGGACTTTAGGGAACGGGGAGCTGTTTTTT
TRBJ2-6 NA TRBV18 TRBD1 CASSQDRGSGANVLTF TGTGCCAGCTCACAGGACAGGGGCTCTGGGGCCAACGTCCTGACTTTC
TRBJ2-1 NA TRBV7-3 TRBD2 CASSQRGGQLSYNEQFF TGTGCCAGCAGCCAGCGGGGGGGCCAACTCTCCTACAATGAGCAGTTCTTC
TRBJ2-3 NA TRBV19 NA CASSIQGYTQYF TGTGCCAGTAGTATCCAGGGTTATACGCAGTATTTT
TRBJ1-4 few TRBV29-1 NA CSVASSGDLKKLFF TGCAGCGTTGCCTCATCAGGGGACCTGAAAAAACTGTTTTTT
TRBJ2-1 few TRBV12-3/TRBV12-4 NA CASRVDTPHEQFF TGTGCCAGCAGAGTGGACACGCCCCATGAGCAGTTCTTC
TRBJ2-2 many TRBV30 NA CACDARVLRSGELFF TGTGCCTGTGACGCGAGGGTACTGCGGTCCGGGGAGCTGTTTTTT
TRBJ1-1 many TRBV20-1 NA CSVPPRGTEAFF TGCAGTGTTCCCCCGAGGGGGACTGAAGCTTTCTTT
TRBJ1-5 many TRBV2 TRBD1 CASTLTGANQPQHF TGTGCCAGCACCCTGACAGGGGCGAATCAGCCCCAGCATTTT
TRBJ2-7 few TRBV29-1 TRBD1 CSVDLGTGSYEQYF TGCAGCGTTGACCTAGGGACAGGGTCCTACGAGCAGTACTTC
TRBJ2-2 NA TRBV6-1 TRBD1 CASSYQGARTGELFF TGTGCCAGCAGTTATCAGGGGGCTCGTACCGGGGAGCTGTTTTTT
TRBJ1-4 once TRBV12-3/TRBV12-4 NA CASGKETSEKLFF TGTGCCAGCGGGAAAGAAACTAGTGAAAAACTGTTTTTT
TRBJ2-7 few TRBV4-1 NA CASSPRAYGYEQYF TGCGCCAGCAGCCCCCGCGCTTACGGTTACGAGCAGTACTTC
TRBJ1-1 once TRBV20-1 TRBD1 CSATEGQGALFDTEAFF TGCAGTGCTACAGAAGGACAGGGGGCTCTCTTTGACACTGAAGCTTTCTTT
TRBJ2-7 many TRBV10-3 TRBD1 CAISDPRRGTGAYEQYF TGTGCCATCAGTGACCCCCGGAGGGGGACAGGGGCCTACGAGCAGTACTTC
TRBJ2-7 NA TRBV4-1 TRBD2 CASSQGGPHSGGVDEQYF TGCGCCAGCAGCCAAGGAGGCCCTCATAGCGGGGGGGTCGACGAGCAGTACTTC
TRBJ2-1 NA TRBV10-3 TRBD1 CAISGTGDEQFF TGTGCCATCAGTGGGACAGGGGATGAGCAGTTCTTC
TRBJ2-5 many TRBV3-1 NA CASSQVKTQYF TGTGCCAGCAGCCAAGTGAAGACCCAGTACTTC
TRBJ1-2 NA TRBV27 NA CASSLNRRNYGYTF TGTGCCAGCAGTTTAAACAGACGAAACTATGGCTACACCTTC
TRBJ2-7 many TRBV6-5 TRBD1 CASSAGQGLGEQYF TGTGCCAGCAGTGCCGGACAGGGATTGGGCGAGCAGTACTTC
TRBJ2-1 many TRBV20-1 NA CSAPQWGTPSYNEQFF TGCAGTGCTCCACAATGGGGGACACCATCCTACAATGAGCAGTTCTTC
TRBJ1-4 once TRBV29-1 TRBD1 CSVAGGWANEKLFF TGCAGCGTTGCAGGGGGCTGGGCTAATGAAAAACTGTTTTTT
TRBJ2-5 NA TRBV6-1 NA CASSEGRLRNRQETQYF TGTGCCAGCAGTGAGGGTAGGCTTAGGAACCGACAAGAGACCCAGTACTTC